The present T cell receptor (beta chain) was sequenced within a study of Graves' ophthalmopathy and Graves' hyperthyroidism. Study-level findings and limits: Most thyroid clonotypes with frequency above 0.001 were detected in blood too.

Note on this clonotype: The antigen remains unidentified.

CDR3 regions of TCR beta were amplified from RNA transcripts. First-round RT-PCR with HTBI primers preceded a second-round multiplex PCR. TCRdb used MiXCR to reprocess the multiplex PCR reads, holding one entry per CDR3 protein. Among around 1,000,000 distinct CDR3 sequences listed, about 36% were seen once. The TCR originated in an adult man with Graves' hyperthyroidism. Sequenced material: peripheral blood or thyroid tissue (not recorded which).

CDR3 DNA: TGTGCCATCAGTGCTAGAGACGCGGGGGGCTCAGAGACCCAGTACTTC. It encodes CAISARDAGGSETQYF. This chain joins TRBV10-3 and TRBJ2-5, with TRBD2 matching 8 bases. Germline V gene lookup returns CDR1 ENHRY and CDR2 SYGVKD. This CDR3 has 16 amino acids. V was clipped by 4 bases and J by 4 bases; unmatched bases: 11.